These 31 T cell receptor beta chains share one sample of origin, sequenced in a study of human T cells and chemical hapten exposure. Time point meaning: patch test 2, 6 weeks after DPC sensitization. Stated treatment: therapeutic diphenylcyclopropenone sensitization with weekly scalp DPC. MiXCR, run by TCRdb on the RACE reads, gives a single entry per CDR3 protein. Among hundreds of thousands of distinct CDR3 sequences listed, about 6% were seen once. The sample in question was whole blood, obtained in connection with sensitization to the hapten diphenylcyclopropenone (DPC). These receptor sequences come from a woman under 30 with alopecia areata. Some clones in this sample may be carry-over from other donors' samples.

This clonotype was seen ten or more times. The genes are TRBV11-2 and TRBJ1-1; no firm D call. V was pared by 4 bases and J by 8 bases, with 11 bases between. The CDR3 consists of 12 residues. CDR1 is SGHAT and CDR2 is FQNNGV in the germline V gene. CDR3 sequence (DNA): TGTGCCAGCAGCTCCCCGCGCGGCGAAGCTTTCTTT. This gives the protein CASSSPRGEAFF.

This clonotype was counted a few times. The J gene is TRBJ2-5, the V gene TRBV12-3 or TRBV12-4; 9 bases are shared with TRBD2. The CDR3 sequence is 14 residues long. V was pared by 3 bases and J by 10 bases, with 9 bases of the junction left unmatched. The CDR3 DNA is TGTGCCAGCAGTTTTGACCTGCGGGGGGGCAGCCAGTACTTC. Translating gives CASSFDLRGGSQYF.

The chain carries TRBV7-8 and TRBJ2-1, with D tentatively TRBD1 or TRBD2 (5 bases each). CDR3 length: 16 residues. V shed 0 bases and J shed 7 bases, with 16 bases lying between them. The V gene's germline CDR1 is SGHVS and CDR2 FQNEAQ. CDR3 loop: CASSLASGGVWNEQFF. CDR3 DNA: TGTGCCAGCAGCTTAGCTTCTGGGGGAGTGTGGAATGAGCAGTTCTTC.

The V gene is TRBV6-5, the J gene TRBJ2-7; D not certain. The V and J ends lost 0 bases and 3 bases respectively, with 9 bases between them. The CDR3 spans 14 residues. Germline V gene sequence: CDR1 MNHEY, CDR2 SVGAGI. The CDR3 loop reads CASSYSSVGYEQYF. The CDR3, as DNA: TGTGCCAGCAGTTACTCCTCGGTCGGCTACGAGCAGTACTTC.

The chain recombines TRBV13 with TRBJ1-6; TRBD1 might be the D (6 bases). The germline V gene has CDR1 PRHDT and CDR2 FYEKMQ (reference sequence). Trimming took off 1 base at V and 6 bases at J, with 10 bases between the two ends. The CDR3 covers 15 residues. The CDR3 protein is CASSLDSRGNSPLHF. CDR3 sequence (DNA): TGTGCCAGCAGCTTAGACAGCAGGGGTAATTCACCCCTCCACTTT.

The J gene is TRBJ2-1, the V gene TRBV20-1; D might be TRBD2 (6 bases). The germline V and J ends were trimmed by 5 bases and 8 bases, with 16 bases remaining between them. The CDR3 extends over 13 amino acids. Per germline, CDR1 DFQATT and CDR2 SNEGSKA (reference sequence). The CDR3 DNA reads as TGCAGTGCTCCGGGACTGGTTTTCGATGAGCAGTTCTTC. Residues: CSAPGLVFDEQFF.

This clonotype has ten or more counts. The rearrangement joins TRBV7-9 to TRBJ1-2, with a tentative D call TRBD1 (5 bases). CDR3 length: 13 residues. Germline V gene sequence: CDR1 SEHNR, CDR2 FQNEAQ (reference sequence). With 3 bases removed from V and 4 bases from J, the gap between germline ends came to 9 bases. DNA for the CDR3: TGTGCCAGCAGCTTCGACAGCCTCTATGGCTACACCTTC. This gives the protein CASSFDSLYGYTF.

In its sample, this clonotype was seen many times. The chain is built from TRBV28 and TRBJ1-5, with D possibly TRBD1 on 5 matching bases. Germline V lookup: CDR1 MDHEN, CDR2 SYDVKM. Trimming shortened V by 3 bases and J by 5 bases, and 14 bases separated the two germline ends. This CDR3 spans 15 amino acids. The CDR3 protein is CASSFYDRRYQPQHF. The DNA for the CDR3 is TGTGCCAGCAGTTTCTATGACAGACGATATCAGCCCCAGCATTTT.

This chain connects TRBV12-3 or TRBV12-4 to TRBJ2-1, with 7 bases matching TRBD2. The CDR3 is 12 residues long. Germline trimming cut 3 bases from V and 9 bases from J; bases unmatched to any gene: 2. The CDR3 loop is CASSLGGVEQFF. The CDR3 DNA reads TGTGCCAGCAGTTTGGGGGGGGTTGAGCAGTTCTTC.

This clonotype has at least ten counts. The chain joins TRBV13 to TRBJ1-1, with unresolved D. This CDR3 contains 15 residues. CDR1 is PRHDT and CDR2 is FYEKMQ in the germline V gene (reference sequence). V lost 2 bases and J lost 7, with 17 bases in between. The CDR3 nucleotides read TGTGCCAGCAGCTTAAATCTCCGCTACCCCGGTGAAGCTTTCTTT. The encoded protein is CASSLNLRYPGEAFF.

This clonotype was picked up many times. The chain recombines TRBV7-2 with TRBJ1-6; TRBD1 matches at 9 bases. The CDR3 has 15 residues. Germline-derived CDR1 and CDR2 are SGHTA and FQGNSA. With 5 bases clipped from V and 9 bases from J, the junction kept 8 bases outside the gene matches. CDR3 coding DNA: TGTGCCAGCAGCACCGGACAGGGGCCTACTTCACCCCTCCACTTT. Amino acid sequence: CASSTGQGPTSPLHF. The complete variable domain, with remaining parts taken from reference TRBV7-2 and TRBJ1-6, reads GAGVSQSPSNKVTEKGKDVELRCDPISGHTALYWYRQSLGQGLEFLIYFQGNSAPDKSGLPSDRFSAERTGGSVSTLTIQRTQQEDSAVYLCASSTGQGPTSPLHFGNGTRLTVT.

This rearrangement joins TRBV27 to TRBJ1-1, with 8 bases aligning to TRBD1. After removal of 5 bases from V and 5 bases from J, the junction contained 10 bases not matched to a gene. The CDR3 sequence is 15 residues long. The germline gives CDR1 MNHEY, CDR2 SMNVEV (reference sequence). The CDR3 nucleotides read TGTGCCAGCAGTCTTACAGGGGGTTTGGGGACTGAAGCTTTCTTT. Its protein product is CASSLTGGLGTEAFF.

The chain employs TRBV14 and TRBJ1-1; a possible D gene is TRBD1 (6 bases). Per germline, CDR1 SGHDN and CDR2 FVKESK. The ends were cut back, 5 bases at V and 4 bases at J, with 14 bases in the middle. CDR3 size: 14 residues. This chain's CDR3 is CASSAQGLLTEAFF. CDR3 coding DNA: TGTGCCAGCAGCGCCCAGGGGTTGCTCACTGAAGCTTTCTTT.

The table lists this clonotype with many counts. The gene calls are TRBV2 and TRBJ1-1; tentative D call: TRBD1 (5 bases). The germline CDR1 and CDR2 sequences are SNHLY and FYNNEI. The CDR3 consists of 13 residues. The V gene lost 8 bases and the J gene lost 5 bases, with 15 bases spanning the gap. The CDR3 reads CASVGVVGTEAFF. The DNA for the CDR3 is TGTGCCAGCGTGGGGGTCGTTGGTACTGAAGCTTTCTTT.

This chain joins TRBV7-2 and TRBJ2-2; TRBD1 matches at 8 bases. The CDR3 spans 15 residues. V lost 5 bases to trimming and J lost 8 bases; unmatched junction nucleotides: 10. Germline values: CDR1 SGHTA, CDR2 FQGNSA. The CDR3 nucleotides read TGTGCCAGCAGCCTAGGACAGGGATTTCGAGGGGAGCTGTTTTTT. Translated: CASSLGQGFRGELFF.

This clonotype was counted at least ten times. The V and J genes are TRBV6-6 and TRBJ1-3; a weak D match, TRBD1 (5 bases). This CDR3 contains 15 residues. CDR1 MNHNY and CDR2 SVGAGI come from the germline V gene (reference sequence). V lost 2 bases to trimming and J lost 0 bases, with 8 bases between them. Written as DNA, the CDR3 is TGTGCCAGCAGTTACGGGGGGGGCTCTGGAAACACCATATATTTT. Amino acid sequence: CASSYGGGSGNTIYF.

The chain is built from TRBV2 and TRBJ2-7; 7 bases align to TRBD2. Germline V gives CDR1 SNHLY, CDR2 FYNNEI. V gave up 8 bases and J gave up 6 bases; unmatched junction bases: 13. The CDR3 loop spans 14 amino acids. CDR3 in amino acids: CASLWGGPGPEQYF. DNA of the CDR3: TGTGCCAGCCTCTGGGGGGGTCCTGGCCCCGAGCAGTACTTC.

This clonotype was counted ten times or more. DNA of the CDR3: TGCAGCGTTGAACTGACAGTTAGCACTGAAGCTTTCTTT. Its translation: CSVELTVSTEAFF. The chain employs TRBV29-1 and TRBJ1-1; D is perhaps TRBD1 (5 bases). In germline, CDR1 is SQVTM, CDR2 ANQGSEA. The CDR3 totals 13 residues. The V and J ends lost 2 bases and 4 bases respectively, with 11 bases between them.

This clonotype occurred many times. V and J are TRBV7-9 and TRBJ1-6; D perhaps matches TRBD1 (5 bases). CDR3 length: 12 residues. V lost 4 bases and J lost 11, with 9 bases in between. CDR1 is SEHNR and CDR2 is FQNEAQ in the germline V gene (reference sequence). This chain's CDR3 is CASSSRGTPLHF. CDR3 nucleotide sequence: TGTGCCAGCAGCTCAAGGGGAACACCCCTCCACTTT.

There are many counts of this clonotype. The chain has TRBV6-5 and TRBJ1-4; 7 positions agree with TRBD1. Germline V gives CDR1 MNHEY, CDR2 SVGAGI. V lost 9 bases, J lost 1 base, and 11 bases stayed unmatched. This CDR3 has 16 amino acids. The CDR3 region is CASRDSLLRTNEKLFF. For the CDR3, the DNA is TGTGCCAGTCGGGACAGTCTACTTAGAACTAATGAAAAACTGTTTTTT.

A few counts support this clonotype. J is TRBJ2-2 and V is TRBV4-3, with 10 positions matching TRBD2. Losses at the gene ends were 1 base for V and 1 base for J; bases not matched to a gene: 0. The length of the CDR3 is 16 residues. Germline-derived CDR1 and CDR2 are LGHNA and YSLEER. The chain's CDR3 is CASSQGTSGNTGELFF. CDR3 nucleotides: TGCGCCAGCAGCCAAGGGACTAGCGGGAACACCGGGGAGCTGTTTTTT.

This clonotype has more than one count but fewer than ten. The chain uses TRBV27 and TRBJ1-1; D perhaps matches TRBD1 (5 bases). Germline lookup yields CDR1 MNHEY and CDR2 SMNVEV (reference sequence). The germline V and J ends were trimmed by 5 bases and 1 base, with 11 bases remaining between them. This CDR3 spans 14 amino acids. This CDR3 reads CASSPGLRNTEAFF. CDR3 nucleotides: TGTGCCAGCAGTCCAGGGCTTAGGAACACTGAAGCTTTCTTT.

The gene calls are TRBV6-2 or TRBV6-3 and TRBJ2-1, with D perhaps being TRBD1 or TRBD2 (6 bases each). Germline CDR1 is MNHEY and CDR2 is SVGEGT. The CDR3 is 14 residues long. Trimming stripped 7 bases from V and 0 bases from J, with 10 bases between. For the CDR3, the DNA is TGTGCCAGCAACGGGGGCAGCTCCTACAATGAGCAGTTCTTC. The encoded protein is CASNGGSSYNEQFF.

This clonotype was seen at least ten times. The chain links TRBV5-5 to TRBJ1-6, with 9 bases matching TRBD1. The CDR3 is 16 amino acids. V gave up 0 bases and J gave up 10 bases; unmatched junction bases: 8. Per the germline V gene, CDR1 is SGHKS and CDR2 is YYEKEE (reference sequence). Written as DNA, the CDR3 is TGTGCCAGCAGCTTGGCGTGGGACAGGGTTCGATCACCCCTCCACTTT. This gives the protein CASSLAWDRVRSPLHF.

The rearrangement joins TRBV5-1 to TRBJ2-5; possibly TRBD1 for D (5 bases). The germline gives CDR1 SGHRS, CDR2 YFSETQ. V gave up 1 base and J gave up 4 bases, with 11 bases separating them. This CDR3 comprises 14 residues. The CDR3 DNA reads TGCGCCAGCAGCTTGCAAGAAGGGGCAGAGACCCAGTACTTC. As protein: CASSLQEGAETQYF.

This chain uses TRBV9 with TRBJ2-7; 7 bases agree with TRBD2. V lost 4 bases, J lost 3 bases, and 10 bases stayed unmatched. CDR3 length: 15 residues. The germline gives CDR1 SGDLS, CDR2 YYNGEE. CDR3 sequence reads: CASSRREGAFYEQYF. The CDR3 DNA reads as TGTGCCAGCAGCCGGAGGGAGGGTGCGTTCTACGAGCAGTACTTC.

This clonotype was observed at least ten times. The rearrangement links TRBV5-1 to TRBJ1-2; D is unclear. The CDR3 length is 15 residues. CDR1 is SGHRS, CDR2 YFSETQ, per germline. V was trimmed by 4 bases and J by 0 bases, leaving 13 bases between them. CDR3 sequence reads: CASSLGPRSNYGYTF. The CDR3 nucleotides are TGCGCCAGCAGCCTAGGGCCACGATCTAACTATGGCTACACCTTC.

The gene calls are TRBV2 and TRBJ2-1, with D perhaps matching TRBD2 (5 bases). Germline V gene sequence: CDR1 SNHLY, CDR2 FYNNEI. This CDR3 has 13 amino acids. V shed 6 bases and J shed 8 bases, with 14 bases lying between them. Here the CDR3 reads CASRGGLRDEQFF. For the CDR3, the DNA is TGTGCCAGCAGGGGCGGCCTGAGGGATGAGCAGTTCTTC.

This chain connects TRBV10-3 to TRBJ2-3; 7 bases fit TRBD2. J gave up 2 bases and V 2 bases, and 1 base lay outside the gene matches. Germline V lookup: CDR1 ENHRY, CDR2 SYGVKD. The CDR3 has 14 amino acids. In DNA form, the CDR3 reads TGTGCCATCAGTGAGGGACTAGACACAGATACGCAGTATTTT. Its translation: CAISEGLDTDTQYF.

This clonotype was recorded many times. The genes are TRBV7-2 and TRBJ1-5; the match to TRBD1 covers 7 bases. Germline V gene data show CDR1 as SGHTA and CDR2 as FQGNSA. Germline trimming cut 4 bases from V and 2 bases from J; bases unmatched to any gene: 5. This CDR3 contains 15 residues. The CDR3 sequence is CASSYTGVRNQPQHF. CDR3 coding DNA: TGTGCCAGCAGCTACACAGGGGTGCGCAATCAGCCCCAGCATTTT. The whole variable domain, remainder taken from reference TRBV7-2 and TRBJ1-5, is GAGVSQSPSNKVTEKGKDVELRCDPISGHTALYWYRQSLGQGLEFLIYFQGNSAPDKSGLPSDRFSAERTGGSVSTLTIQRTQQEDSAVYLCASSYTGVRNQPQHFGDGTRLSIL.

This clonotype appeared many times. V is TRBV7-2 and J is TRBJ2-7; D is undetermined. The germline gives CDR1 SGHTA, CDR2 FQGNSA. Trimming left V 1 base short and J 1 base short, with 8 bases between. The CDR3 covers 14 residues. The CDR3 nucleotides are TGTGCCAGCAGCTTAGATAGGGCTTCCTACGAGCAGTACTTC. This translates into CASSLDRASYEQYF.